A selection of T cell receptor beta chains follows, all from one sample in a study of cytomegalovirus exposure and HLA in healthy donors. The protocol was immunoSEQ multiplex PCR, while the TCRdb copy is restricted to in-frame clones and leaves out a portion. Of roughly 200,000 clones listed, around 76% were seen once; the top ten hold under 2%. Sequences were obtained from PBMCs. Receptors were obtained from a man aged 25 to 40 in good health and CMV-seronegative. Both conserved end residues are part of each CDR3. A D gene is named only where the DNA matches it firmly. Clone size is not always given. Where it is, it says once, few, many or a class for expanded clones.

CDR3 DNA: TGTGCCAGCAGCTCCGGACAGGGTGGGACCCAGTACTTC; CDR3 protein: CASSSGQGGTQYF; clone size: .; D gene: TRBD1; J gene: TRBJ2-5; V gene: TRBV7-3
CDR3 DNA: TGCAGCGTTGAAACATCTGGCTACACCTTC; CDR3 protein: CSVETSGYTF; clone size: .; D gene: .; J gene: TRBJ1-2; V gene: TRBV29-1
CDR3 DNA: TGTGCCAGCAGAATCGGGATCGGTGAAAAACTGTTTTTT; CDR3 protein: CASRIGIGEKLFF; clone size: .; D gene: .; J gene: TRBJ1-4; V gene: TRBV2
CDR3 DNA: TGTGCCAGCAGCTGGGGGGGCACAGATACGCAGTATTTT; CDR3 protein: CASSWGGTDTQYF; clone size: .; D gene: .; J gene: TRBJ2-3; V gene: TRBV7-2
CDR3 DNA: TGTGCCAGCAGCCAAGCAGGGGGGAACACCGGGGAGCTGTTTTTT; CDR3 protein: CASSQAGGNTGELFF; clone size: .; D gene: TRBD1; J gene: TRBJ2-2; V gene: TRBV14
CDR3 DNA: TGTGCCAGCAGCTTCGGACTGAGCACAGATACGCAGTATTTT; CDR3 protein: CASSFGLSTDTQYF; clone size: .; D gene: .; J gene: TRBJ2-3; V gene: TRBV7-3
CDR3 DNA: TGTGCCAGCAGGATACCAGGGAGGAACGAGCAGTACTTC; CDR3 protein: CASRIPGRNEQYF; clone size: .; D gene: .; J gene: TRBJ2-7; V gene: TRBV27
CDR3 DNA: TGTGCCAGCAGTGAAGCGGGAGACGCGGATGAGCAGTTCTTC; CDR3 protein: CASSEAGDADEQFF; clone size: once; D gene: TRBD2; J gene: TRBJ2-1; V gene: TRBV6-4
CDR3 DNA: TGTGCCAGCAGCAACAGGGGGTTCTATAATTCACCCCTCCACTTT; CDR3 protein: CASSNRGFYNSPLHF; clone size: .; D gene: TRBD1; J gene: TRBJ1-6; V gene: TRBV28
CDR3 DNA: TGTGCCAGCAGCTTAGATAGTAGTGGTGGCGAGCAGTACTTC; CDR3 protein: CASSLDSSGGEQYF; clone size: .; D gene: .; J gene: TRBJ2-7; V gene: TRBV7-6
CDR3 DNA: TGTGCCAGCAGCGCGGGACTAGCGGGAGGGTCCGGGGAGCTGTTTTTT; CDR3 protein: CASSAGLAGGSGELFF; clone size: .; D gene: TRBD2; J gene: TRBJ2-2; V gene: TRBV9
CDR3 DNA: TGCGCCAGCAGAGGGACTTCCTACGAGCAGTACTTC; CDR3 protein: CASRGTSYEQYF; clone size: .; D gene: .; J gene: TRBJ2-7; V gene: TRBV10-2
CDR3 DNA: TGTGCCAGCGTTAGCGGATCCTACGAGCAGTACTTC; CDR3 protein: CASVSGSYEQYF; clone size: .; D gene: .; J gene: TRBJ2-7; V gene: TRBV5-5
CDR3 DNA: TGTGCCAGCAGTTTTACTTCAGGGGGCAATGAGCAGTTCTTC; CDR3 protein: CASSFTSGGNEQFF; clone size: once; D gene: TRBD1; J gene: TRBJ2-1; V gene: TRBV6-5
CDR3 DNA: TGCGCCAGCAGCTTGGGGGGGACAGGCGAGCAGTACTTC; CDR3 protein: CASSLGGTGEQYF; clone size: few; D gene: TRBD1; J gene: TRBJ2-7; V gene: TRBV5-1
CDR3 DNA: TGTGCCAGCACCCCCCGGGACACCTCTTACCTCTACGAGCAGTACTTC; CDR3 protein: CASTPRDTSYLYEQYF; clone size: .; D gene: .; J gene: TRBJ2-7; V gene: TRBV11-2
CDR3 DNA: TGTGCCAGCTCACCAGCGTGGGACAGGGATGGCTACACCTTC; CDR3 protein: CASSPAWDRDGYTF; clone size: .; D gene: TRBD1; J gene: TRBJ1-2; V gene: TRBV18
CDR3 DNA: TGCGCCAGCAGCTCACGGACAGCTCAATCCTATAATTCACCCCTCCACTTT; CDR3 protein: CASSSRTAQSYNSPLHF; clone size: .; D gene: .; J gene: TRBJ1-6; V gene: TRBV5-1
CDR3 DNA: TGCAGCGTTGAAGACGTCGAGAGGCCAGCCCCTGAAGCTTTCTTT; CDR3 protein: CSVEDVERPAPEAFF; clone size: .; D gene: .; J gene: TRBJ1-1; V gene: TRBV29-1
CDR3 DNA: TGTGCCAGTAGTACGCAGGGCTTAAACACCGGGGAGCTGTTTTTT; CDR3 protein: CASSTQGLNTGELFF; clone size: .; D gene: .; J gene: TRBJ2-2; V gene: TRBV19
CDR3 DNA: TGCGCCAGCAGCTCCTTCCGCCGGGGGGTCACAGATACGCAGTATTTT; CDR3 protein: CASSSFRRGVTDTQYF; clone size: once; D gene: TRBD2; J gene: TRBJ2-3; V gene: TRBV5-1
CDR3 DNA: TGTGCCACCAGCAGAGGAAGGCGGGGAGAGACCCAGTACTTC; CDR3 protein: CATSRGRRGETQYF; clone size: few; D gene: .; J gene: TRBJ2-5; V gene: TRBV15
CDR3 DNA: TGTGCCAGTAGTGCCCGTGCAGATAATGAAAAACTGTTTTTT; CDR3 protein: CASSARADNEKLFF; clone size: few; D gene: .; J gene: TRBJ1-4; V gene: TRBV19
CDR3 DNA: TGTGCCAGCAGTGCCCGGGACATTTCGGGAAACACCATATATTTT; CDR3 protein: CASSARDISGNTIYF; clone size: .; D gene: .; J gene: TRBJ1-3; V gene: TRBV25-1
CDR3 DNA: TGTGCCAGCTCAGCCGGGACTAGCGGGAGTTACGAGCAGTACTTC; CDR3 protein: CASSAGTSGSYEQYF; clone size: .; D gene: TRBD2; J gene: TRBJ2-7; V gene: TRBV18
CDR3 DNA: TGTGCCAGTAGTATTTTGGCAGGTCTCTCAGCTTTCTTT; CDR3 protein: CASSILAGLSAFF; clone size: .; D gene: .; J gene: TRBJ1-1; V gene: TRBV19
CDR3 DNA: TGTGCCAGCTCCGGGACTGACCCTCTGAACACTGAAGCTTTCTTT; CDR3 protein: CASSGTDPLNTEAFF; clone size: .; D gene: .; J gene: TRBJ1-1; V gene: TRBV27
CDR3 DNA: TGTGCCAGCTCATCCCGGGACAGGGGTACCTACGAGCAGTACTTC; CDR3 protein: CASSSRDRGTYEQYF; clone size: .; D gene: TRBD1; J gene: TRBJ2-7; V gene: TRBV28
CDR3 DNA: TGTGCCAGCAGCGACGACAGATTAGAAGCTTTCTTT; CDR3 protein: CASSDDRLEAFF; clone size: .; D gene: .; J gene: TRBJ1-1; V gene: TRBV5-4
CDR3 DNA: TGTGCCAGCAGGCCCCACAGGGGCAGCAATCAGCCCCAGCATTTT; CDR3 protein: CASRPHRGSNQPQHF; clone size: .; D gene: TRBD1; J gene: TRBJ1-5; V gene: TRBV28
CDR3 DNA: TGTGCCATCAGAAATACCGGGACAGGGGCCGCCGGGGTCGAGCAGTACTTC; CDR3 protein: CAIRNTGTGAAGVEQYF; clone size: .; D gene: TRBD1; J gene: TRBJ2-7; V gene: TRBV10-3
CDR3 DNA: TGCGCCAGCAGCCAAGAAGGGGGCAGACCGCAGTATTTT; CDR3 protein: CASSQEGGRPQYF; clone size: few; D gene: TRBD1; J gene: TRBJ2-3; V gene: TRBV4-1
CDR3 DNA: TGTGCCAGTAGTATAGTCCAGGGGGCGGTCGGGGAGCTGTTTTTT; CDR3 protein: CASSIVQGAVGELFF; clone size: .; D gene: TRBD1; J gene: TRBJ2-2; V gene: TRBV19
CDR3 DNA: TGTGCCAGCAGTGATTATAACCAGGGGAACCAGCCCCAGCATTTT; CDR3 protein: CASSDYNQGNQPQHF; clone size: .; D gene: .; J gene: TRBJ1-5; V gene: TRBV6-1
CDR3 DNA: TGCGCCAGCAGTTTAGACAGGGCCAACTATGGCTACACCTTC; CDR3 protein: CASSLDRANYGYTF; clone size: .; D gene: TRBD1; J gene: TRBJ1-2; V gene: TRBV5-1
CDR3 DNA: TGTGCCAGCAGCCCAGAGGGAGCCAGGCCGTACGAGCAGTACTTC; CDR3 protein: CASSPEGARPYEQYF; clone size: .; D gene: .; J gene: TRBJ2-7; V gene: TRBV7-3
CDR3 DNA: TGTGCCAGCAGTTTAGGTGGGGGGAACTATGGCTACACCTTC; CDR3 protein: CASSLGGGNYGYTF; clone size: few; D gene: .; J gene: TRBJ1-2; V gene: TRBV28